This T cell receptor beta chain was recorded in a study of shared clonotypes between healthy human individuals. Broader study findings: The low donor count limited represented genetic and exposure-history diversity. Generally, estimated richness proved larger in naive subsets than it did in memory subsets.

V lost 1 base and J lost 5, with 11 bases in between. The germline gives CDR1 SGHDN, CDR2 FVKESK. There are 14 residues in the CDR3. Original processing notes: Junction-only immunoSEQ sequences carried no quality scores, so filtering differed. The assay was immunoSEQ multiplex PCR, and TCRdb's table has in-frame clones only and misses some. Clone size and the V and J calls come from that table; the DNA yielded D and trimming. Of 950,000 to 1,300,000 clones listed, about 80% were seen once; the top ten hold approximately 1.5%. As concerns this clone: Its antigen is not identified.

The chain employs TRBV14 and TRBJ1-2, with TRBD1 as a possible D gene (6 bases). The sequence derives from a young man in good health. Sequencing was done on a sample of memory CD4+ T cells sorted from blood. Subset specified: CD45RA-negative fraction. The CDR3, as DNA: TGTGCCAGCAGCCAAGCCGGGGGCTGGTATGGCTACACCTTC. This gives the protein CASSQAGGWYGYTF.